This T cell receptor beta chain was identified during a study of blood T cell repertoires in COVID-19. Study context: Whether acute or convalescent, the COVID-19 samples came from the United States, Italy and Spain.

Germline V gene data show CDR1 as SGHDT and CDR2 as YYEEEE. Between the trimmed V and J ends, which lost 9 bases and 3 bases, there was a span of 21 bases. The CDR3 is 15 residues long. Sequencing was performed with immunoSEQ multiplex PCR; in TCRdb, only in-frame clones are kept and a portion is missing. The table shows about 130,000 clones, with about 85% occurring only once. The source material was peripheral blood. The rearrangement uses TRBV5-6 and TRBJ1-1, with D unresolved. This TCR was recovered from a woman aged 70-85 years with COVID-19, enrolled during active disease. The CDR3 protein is CATTSALLAYTEAFF. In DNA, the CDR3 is TGTGCCACTACATCTGCCCTCTTAGCGTACACTGAAGCTTTCTTT.